The next 21 T cell receptor beta chains were all read from a single sample in a study of blood T cell repertoires in COVID-19. Method: immunoSEQ multiplex PCR; TCRdb's copy keeps in-frame clones and lacks some. In the table there are about 420,000 clones, approximately 90% of which are singletons. Material: peripheral blood. All receptors derive from a man younger than 30 with COVID-19, enrolled during active disease.

V usage is TRBV19 and J usage is TRBJ1-1, with D tentatively TRBD1 (6 bases). The CDR3 is 13 residues long. Germline CDR1 is LNHDA and CDR2 is SQIVND (reference sequence). Deletions cut 4 bases from V and 4 bases from J, with 10 bases between. The CDR3 protein is CASSNRDGTEAFF. In nucleotides, the CDR3 is TGTGCCAGTAGTAACAGGGATGGCACTGAAGCTTTCTTT.

At least ten counts were recorded for this clone. The chain recombines TRBV5-5 with TRBJ2-7; TRBD2 agrees at 7 bases. V shed 6 bases, J shed 1 base, and the junction held 10 bases outside the gene matches. The CDR3 contains 15 residues. Germline V lookup: CDR1 SGHKS, CDR2 YYEKEE (reference sequence). The CDR3 loop is CASTLDWGGSYEQYF. CDR3 in DNA: TGTGCCAGCACTCTCGACTGGGGGGGTTCCTACGAGCAGTACTTC.

This clone was detected a few times. J is TRBJ1-4 and V is TRBV3-1 (or the pseudogene TRBV3-2); tentatively, D is TRBD1 (5 bases). Trimming pared 4 bases from V and 8 bases from J, leaving 14 bases between. The length of the CDR3 is 14 residues. The germline CDR1 and CDR2 sequences are LGHDT and YNNKEL (reference sequence). CDR3 coding DNA: TGTGCCAGCAGCCCTTTAGGGGTTTCGGAAAAACTGTTTTTT. This sequence encodes CASSPLGVSEKLFF.

V is TRBV5-1 and J is TRBJ2-1, with TRBD2 matching over 7 bases. The CDR3 has 16 residues. Germline V gene data show CDR1 as SGHRS and CDR2 as YFSETQ. The trim removed 4 bases at V and 0 bases at J, leaving 7 bases unmatched. The CDR3, as DNA: TGCGCCAGCAGCCCGCCGCTAGCGGTCTCCTACAATGAGCAGTTCTTC. Translated, it gives CASSPPLAVSYNEQFF.

The chain links TRBV4-1 to TRBJ2-2; 11 positions match TRBD1. Unmatched junction bases numbered 10, after V lost 3 bases and J lost 7 bases. The CDR3 length is 17 residues. Germline V lookup: CDR1 MGHRA, CDR2 YSYEKL. CDR3 in amino acids: CASSHSFGQGAVGELFF. DNA for the CDR3: TGCGCCAGCAGCCATTCCTTTGGACAGGGGGCTGTCGGGGAGCTGTTTTTT.

The chain is built from TRBV7-9 and TRBJ2-7; D is ambiguous. Trimming pared 4 bases from V and 2 bases from J, leaving 9 bases between. The length of the CDR3 is 13 residues. CDR1 is SEHNR and CDR2 is FQNEAQ in the germline V gene (reference sequence). CDR3 in amino acids: CASSSPGAYEQYF. The CDR3 DNA is TGTGCCAGCAGCTCCCCAGGTGCCTACGAGCAGTACTTC.

This clone was detected only once. The rearrangement links TRBV21-1 to TRBJ2-6; whether TRBD2, the table's D call, matches the DNA was not checked. TRBV21-1 is a recognized pseudogene. The CDR3 runs 18 residues. CDR3 loop: CASSKDGIGGSGANVLTF. CDR3 nucleotide sequence: TGTGCCAGCAGCAAAGATGGGATCGGGGGTTCTGGGGCCAACGTCCTGACTTTC.

The chain employs TRBV19 and TRBJ1-5, with D perhaps matching TRBD1 (5 bases). The CDR3 extends over 14 amino acids. V was trimmed by 4 bases and J by 3 bases, leaving 10 bases between them. Germline loops: CDR1 LNHDA, CDR2 SQIVND (reference sequence). The CDR3 nucleotides read TGTGCCAGTAGTACAGGGAAGGTCAATCAGCCCCAGCATTTT. This translates into CASSTGKVNQPQHF.

The chain uses TRBV5-1 and TRBJ2-3; 10 bases are a match to TRBD2. J lost 6 bases, V lost 2 bases, and 12 bases had no gene match. Germline values: CDR1 SGHRS, CDR2 YFSETQ. CDR3 length: 17 amino acids. DNA of the CDR3: TGCGCCAGCAGCTTACAATCCCTAGCGGGGGCGGGGGATACGCAGTATTTT. The encoded protein is CASSLQSLAGAGDTQYF.

In DNA form, the CDR3 reads TGTGCCTGGAGTGACCCTAGACTAGCGGGAGACCACGAGCAGTACTTC. This codes for CAWSDPRLAGDHEQYF. This chain joins TRBV30 and TRBJ2-7; 12 positions agree with TRBD2. The CDR3 is 16 amino acids. With 1 base clipped from V and 5 bases from J, the junction kept 9 bases outside the gene matches. Germline V gene data show CDR1 as GTSNPN and CDR2 as SVGIG (reference sequence). The full variable domain, with the rest looked up from reference TRBV30 and TRBJ2-7, is SQTIHQWPATLVQPVGSPLSLECTVEGTSNPNLYWYRQAAGRGLQLLFYSVGIGQISSEVPQNLSASRPQDRQFILSSKKLLLSDSGFYLCAWSDPRLAGDHEQYFGPGTRLTVT.

The chain carries TRBV2 and TRBJ1-2, with TRBD1 as a possible D gene (6 bases). This CDR3 region has 15 residues. V lost 8 bases and J 1 base, leaving 17 bases between the germline ends. Germline V gene sequence: CDR1 SNHLY, CDR2 FYNNEI. The CDR3 DNA is TGTGCCAGCTTATTCGGGACAAACTTTAACTATGGCTACACCTTC. Protein sequence: CASLFGTNFNYGYTF.

The V gene is TRBV2, the J gene TRBJ2-3, with 10 bases lining up with TRBD2. The CDR3 extends over 19 amino acids. The J segment lost 1 base and the V segment lost 7 bases, leaving 17 bases of the junction unmatched. Germline CDR1 and CDR2: SNHLY and FYNNEI. The CDR3 DNA reads TGTGCCAGCACCAATGTTCCGGGTCTAGCGGGAGTCGGCACAGATACGCAGTATTTT. Translated, it gives CASTNVPGLAGVGTDTQYF.

This clone was found once. The chain has TRBV30 and TRBJ2-2, with 7 positions matching TRBD2. V dropped 2 bases and J dropped 3; count of bases not matched to a gene: 6. This CDR3 is built from 15 residues. Per germline, CDR1 GTSNPN and CDR2 SVGIG (reference sequence). CDR3 DNA sequence: TGTGCCTGGAGTCAACCGGGACTATACACCGGGGAGCTGTTTTTT. Protein product: CAWSQPGLYTGELFF.

The CDR3 nucleotides read TGTGCCAGCAGTTCCCCAGGACACGCGAACACCGGGGAGCTGTTTTTT. Amino acid sequence: CASSSPGHANTGELFF. The rearrangement links TRBV6-5 to TRBJ2-2, with a weak D call TRBD1 (5 bases). V was cut by 4 bases and J by 0 bases, with 12 bases left in between. CDR3 length equals 16 residues. The germline V gene encodes CDR1 MNHEY and CDR2 SVGAGI.

The chain joins TRBV6-5 to TRBJ1-2; possible D gene TRBD1, 6 bases. Germline loops: CDR1 MNHEY, CDR2 SVGAGI. Trimming took off 4 bases at V and 1 base at J, with 16 bases between the two ends. CDR3 length: 16 residues. The chain's CDR3 is CASSSPGARGNYGYTF. CDR3 in DNA: TGTGCCAGCAGTTCGCCCGGGGCCAGGGGTAACTATGGCTACACCTTC.

This chain joins TRBV7-6 and TRBJ2-5, with TRBD1 identical over 10 bases. The CDR3 runs 15 residues. The germline gives CDR1 SGHVS, CDR2 FNYEAQ. V was pared by 3 bases and J by 4 bases, with 5 bases of the junction left unmatched. The CDR3 reads CASSFLRTGGETQYF. CDR3 sequence (DNA): TGTGCCAGCAGCTTTCTTCGGACAGGGGGAGAGACCCAGTACTTC. The full variable domain, completed using reference TRBV7-6 and TRBJ2-5, is GAGVSQSPRYKVTKRGQDVALRCDPISGHVSLYWYRQALGQGPEFLTYFNYEAQQDKSGLPNDRFSAERPEGSISTLTIQRTEQRDSAMYRCASSFLRTGGETQYFGPGTRLLVL.

The chain recombines TRBV30 with TRBJ2-1; 12 positions match TRBD2. Germline values: CDR1 GTSNPN, CDR2 SVGIG (reference sequence). The trim removed 2 bases at V and 4 bases at J, leaving 6 bases unmatched. The CDR3 consists of 16 residues. The CDR3 reads CAWSIRLAGVYNEQFF. For the CDR3, the DNA is TGTGCCTGGAGTATACGACTAGCGGGAGTTTACAATGAGCAGTTCTTC.

J is TRBJ2-1 and V is TRBV24-1; D is possibly TRBD1 (6 bases). V was clipped by 5 bases and J by 7 bases, with 17 bases between them. Germline V gives CDR1 KGHDR, CDR2 SFDVKD. The CDR3 is 15 residues long. Written as DNA, the CDR3 is TGTGCCACCAGTGTCGCGATAGGACAGAGTAATGAGCAGTTCTTC. This translates into CATSVAIGQSNEQFF.

The V gene is TRBV5-4, the J gene TRBJ1-1; 9 bases agree with TRBD1. Germline V gives CDR1 SGHNT, CDR2 YYREEE (reference sequence). This CDR3 spans 16 amino acids. J gave up 2 bases and V 4 bases, and 9 bases lay outside the gene matches. The chain's CDR3 is CASSIPGQGLNTEAFF. CDR3 sequence (DNA): TGTGCCAGCAGCATACCGGGACAGGGACTCAACACTGAAGCTTTCTTT.

This chain links TRBV20-1 with TRBJ2-1, with D perhaps TRBD1 (5 bases). The CDR3 runs 11 residues. V lost 3 bases to trimming and J lost 12 bases, with 12 bases between them. CDR1 is DFQATT and CDR2 is SNEGSKA in the germline V gene (reference sequence). The CDR3 spells CSARGLPGQFF. For the CDR3, the DNA is TGCAGTGCTAGGGGGCTCCCCGGGCAGTTCTTC.

The V and J genes are TRBV21-1 and TRBJ2-3; the table's D call, TRBD2, has no DNA check behind it. TRBV21-1 represents a pseudogene. The CDR3 runs 18 residues. The CDR3 DNA reads TGTGCCAGCAGCAGGACTAGCGGGAGGGCCGGGAACACAGATACGCAGTATTTT. Translation gives CASSRTSGRAGNTDTQYF.